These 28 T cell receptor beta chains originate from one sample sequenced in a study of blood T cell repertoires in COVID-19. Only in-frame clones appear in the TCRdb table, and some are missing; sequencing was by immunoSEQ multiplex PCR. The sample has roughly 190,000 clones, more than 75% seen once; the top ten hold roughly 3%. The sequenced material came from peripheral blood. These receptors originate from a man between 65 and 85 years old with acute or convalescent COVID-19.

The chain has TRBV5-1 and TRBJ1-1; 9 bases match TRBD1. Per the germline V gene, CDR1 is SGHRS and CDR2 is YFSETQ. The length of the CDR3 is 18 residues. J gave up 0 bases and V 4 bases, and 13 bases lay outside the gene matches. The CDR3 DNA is TGCGCCAGCAGCATGTTATCCGGGACAGGGAGACTGAACACTGAAGCTTTCTTT. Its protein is CASSMLSGTGRLNTEAFF.

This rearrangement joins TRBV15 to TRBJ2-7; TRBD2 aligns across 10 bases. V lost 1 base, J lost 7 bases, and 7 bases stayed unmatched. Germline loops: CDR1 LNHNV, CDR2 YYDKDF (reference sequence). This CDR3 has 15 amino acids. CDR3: CATSRVASGGGEQYF. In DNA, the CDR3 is TGTGCCACCAGCAGAGTCGCTAGCGGGGGCGGAGAGCAGTACTTC. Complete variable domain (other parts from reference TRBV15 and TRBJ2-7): DAMVIQNPRYQVTQFGKPVTLSCSQTLNHNVMYWYQQKSSQAPKLLFHYYDKDFNNEADTPDNFQSRRPNTSFCFLDIRSPGLGDTAMYLCATSRVASGGGEQYFGPGTRLTVT.

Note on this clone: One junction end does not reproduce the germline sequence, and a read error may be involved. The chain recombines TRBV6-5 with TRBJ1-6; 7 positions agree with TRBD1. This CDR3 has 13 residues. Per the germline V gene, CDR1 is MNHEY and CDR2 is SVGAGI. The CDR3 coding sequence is TGTGCCAGCACCGAAAGCCCAGGGACAGCGGATGAATTT. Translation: CASTESPGTADEF.

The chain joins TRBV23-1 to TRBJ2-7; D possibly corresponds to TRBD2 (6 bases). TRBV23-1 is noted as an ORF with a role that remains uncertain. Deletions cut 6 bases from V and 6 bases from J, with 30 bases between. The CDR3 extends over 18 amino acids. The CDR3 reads CASSLPTSNTVTPSEQYF. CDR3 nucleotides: TGCGCCAGCAGCCTCCCCACTAGCAATACTGTGACCCCCTCCGAGCAGTACTTC.

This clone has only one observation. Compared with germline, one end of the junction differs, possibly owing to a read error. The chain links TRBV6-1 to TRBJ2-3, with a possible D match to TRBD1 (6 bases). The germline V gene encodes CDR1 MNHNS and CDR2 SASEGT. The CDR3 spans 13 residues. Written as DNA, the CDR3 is TGTGCCAGCAGAGAAGAGGGGGCAGATACGCAGTATTTT. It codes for CASREEGADTQYF.

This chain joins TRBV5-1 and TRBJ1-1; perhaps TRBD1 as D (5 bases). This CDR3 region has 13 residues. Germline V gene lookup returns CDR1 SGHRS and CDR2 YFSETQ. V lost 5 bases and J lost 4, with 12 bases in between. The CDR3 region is CASREGLTTEAFF. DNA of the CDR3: TGCGCCAGCAGGGAGGGGTTGACCACTGAAGCTTTCTTT.

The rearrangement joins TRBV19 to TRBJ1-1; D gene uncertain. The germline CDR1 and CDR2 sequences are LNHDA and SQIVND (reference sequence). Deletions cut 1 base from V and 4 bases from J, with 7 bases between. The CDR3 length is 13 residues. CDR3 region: CASSIVQSTEAFF. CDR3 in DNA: TGTGCCAGTAGTATAGTGCAGTCCACTGAAGCTTTCTTT.

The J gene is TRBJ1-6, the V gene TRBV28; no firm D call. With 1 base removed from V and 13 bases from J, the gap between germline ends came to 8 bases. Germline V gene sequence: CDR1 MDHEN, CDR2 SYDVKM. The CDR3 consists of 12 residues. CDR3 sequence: CASSLLGSPLHF. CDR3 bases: TGTGCCAGCAGTTTATTAGGGAGCCCCCTCCACTTT. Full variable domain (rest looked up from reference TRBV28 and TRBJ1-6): DVKVTQSSRYLVKRTGEKVFLECVQDMDHENMFWYRQDPGLGLRLIYFSYDVKMKEKGDIPEGYSVSREKKERFSLILESASTNQTSMYLCASSLLGSPLHFGNGTRLTVT.

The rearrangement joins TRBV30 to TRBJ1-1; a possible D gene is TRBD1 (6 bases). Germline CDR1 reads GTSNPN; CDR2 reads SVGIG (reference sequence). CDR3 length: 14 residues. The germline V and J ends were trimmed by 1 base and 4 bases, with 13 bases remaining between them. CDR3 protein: CAWSGLKGGTEAFF. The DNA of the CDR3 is TGTGCCTGGAGTGGTTTAAAAGGGGGCACTGAAGCTTTCTTT.

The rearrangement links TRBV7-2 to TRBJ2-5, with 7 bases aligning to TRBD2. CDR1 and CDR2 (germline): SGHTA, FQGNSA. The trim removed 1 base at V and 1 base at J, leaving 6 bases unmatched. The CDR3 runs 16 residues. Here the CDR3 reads CASSLVGGSVQETQYF. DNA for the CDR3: TGTGCCAGCAGCTTAGTTGGCGGGAGCGTCCAAGAGACCCAGTACTTC. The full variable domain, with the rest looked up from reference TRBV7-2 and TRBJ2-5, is GAGVSQSPSNKVTEKGKDVELRCDPISGHTALYWYRQSLGQGLEFLIYFQGNSAPDKSGLPSDRFSAERTGGSVSTLTIQRTQQEDSAVYLCASSLVGGSVQETQYFGPGTRLLVL.

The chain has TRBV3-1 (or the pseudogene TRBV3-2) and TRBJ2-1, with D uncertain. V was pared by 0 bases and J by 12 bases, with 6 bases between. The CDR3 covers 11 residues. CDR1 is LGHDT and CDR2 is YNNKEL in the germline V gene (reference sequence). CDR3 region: CASSQDLWQFF. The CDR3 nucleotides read TGTGCCAGCAGCCAAGATCTGTGGCAGTTCTTC.

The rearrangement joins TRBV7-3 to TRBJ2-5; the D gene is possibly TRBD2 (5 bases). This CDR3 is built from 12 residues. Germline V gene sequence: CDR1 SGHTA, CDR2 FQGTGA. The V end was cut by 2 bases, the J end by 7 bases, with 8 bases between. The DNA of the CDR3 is TGTGCCAGCAGCTTACTTGGAGGGACCCAGTACTTC. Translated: CASSLLGGTQYF.

The CDR3 DNA sequence: TGCGCCAGCAGTGCTACAGGGATGAGCGAAAAACTGTTTTTT. This sequence encodes CASSATGMSEKLFF. The chain links TRBV10-1 to TRBJ1-4; D is possibly TRBD1 (6 bases). The germline V and J ends were trimmed by 4 bases and 8 bases, with 14 bases remaining between them. Germline CDR1 reads WNHNN; CDR2 reads SYGVQD (reference sequence). This CDR3 contains 14 residues.

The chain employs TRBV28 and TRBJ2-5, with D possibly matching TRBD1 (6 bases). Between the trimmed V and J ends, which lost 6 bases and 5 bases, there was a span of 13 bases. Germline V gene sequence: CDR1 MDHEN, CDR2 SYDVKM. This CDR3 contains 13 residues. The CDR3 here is CASRAGVRETQYF. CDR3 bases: TGTGCCAGCAGAGCAGGGGTTCGGGAGACCCAGTACTTC. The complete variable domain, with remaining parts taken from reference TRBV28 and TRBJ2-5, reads DVKVTQSSRYLVKRTGEKVFLECVQDMDHENMFWYRQDPGLGLRLIYFSYDVKMKEKGDIPEGYSVSREKKERFSLILESASTNQTSMYLCASRAGVRETQYFGPGTRLLVL.

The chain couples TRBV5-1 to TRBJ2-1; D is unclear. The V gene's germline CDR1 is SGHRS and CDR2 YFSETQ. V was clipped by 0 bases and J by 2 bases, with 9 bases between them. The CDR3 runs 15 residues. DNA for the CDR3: TGCGCCAGCAGCTTGGGTTCCGGAGCCTACAATGAGCAGTTCTTC. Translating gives CASSLGSGAYNEQFF. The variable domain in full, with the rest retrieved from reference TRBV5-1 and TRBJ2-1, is KAGVTQTPRYLIKTRGQQVTLSCSPISGHRSVSWYQQTPGQGLQFLFEYFSETQRNKGNFPGRFSGRQFSNSRSEMNVSTLELGDSALYLCASSLGSGAYNEQFFGPGTRLTVL.

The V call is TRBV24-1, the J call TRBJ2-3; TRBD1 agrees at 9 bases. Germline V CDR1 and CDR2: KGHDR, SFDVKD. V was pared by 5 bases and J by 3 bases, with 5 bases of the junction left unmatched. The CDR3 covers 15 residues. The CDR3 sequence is CATSVTGGRTDTQYF. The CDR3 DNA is TGTGCCACCAGTGTCACAGGGGGCCGAACAGATACGCAGTATTTT.

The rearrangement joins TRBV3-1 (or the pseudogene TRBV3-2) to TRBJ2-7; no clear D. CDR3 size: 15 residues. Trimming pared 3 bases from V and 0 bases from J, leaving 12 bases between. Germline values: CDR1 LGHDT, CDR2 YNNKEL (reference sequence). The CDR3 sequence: CASSHDLSSSYEQYF. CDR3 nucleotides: TGTGCCAGCAGCCATGACTTGTCCTCCTCCTACGAGCAGTACTTC.

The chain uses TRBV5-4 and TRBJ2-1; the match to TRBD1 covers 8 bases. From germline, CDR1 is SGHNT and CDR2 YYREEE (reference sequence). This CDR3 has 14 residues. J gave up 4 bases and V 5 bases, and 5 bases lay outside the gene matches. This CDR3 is CASRPGQEYNEQFF. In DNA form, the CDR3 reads TGTGCCAGCAGACCGGGACAGGAATACAATGAGCAGTTCTTC. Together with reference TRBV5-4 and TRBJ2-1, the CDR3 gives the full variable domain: ETGVTQSPTHLIKTRGQQVTLRCSSQSGHNTVSWYQQALGQGPQFIFQYYREEENGRGNFPPRFSGLQFPNYSSELNVNALELDDSALYLCASRPGQEYNEQFFGPGTRLTVL.

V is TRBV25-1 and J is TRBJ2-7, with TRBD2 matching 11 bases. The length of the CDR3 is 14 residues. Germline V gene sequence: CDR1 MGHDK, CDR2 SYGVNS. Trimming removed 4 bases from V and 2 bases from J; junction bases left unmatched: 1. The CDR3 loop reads CASSGLAGPYEQYF. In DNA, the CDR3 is TGTGCCAGCAGTGGACTAGCGGGACCCTACGAGCAGTACTTC.

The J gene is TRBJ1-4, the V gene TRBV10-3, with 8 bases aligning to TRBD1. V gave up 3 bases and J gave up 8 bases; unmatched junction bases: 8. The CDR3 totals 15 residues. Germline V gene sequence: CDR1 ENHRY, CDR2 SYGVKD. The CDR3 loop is CAISDWGQDGEKLFF. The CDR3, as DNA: TGTGCCATCAGTGATTGGGGACAGGATGGAGAAAAACTGTTTTTT.

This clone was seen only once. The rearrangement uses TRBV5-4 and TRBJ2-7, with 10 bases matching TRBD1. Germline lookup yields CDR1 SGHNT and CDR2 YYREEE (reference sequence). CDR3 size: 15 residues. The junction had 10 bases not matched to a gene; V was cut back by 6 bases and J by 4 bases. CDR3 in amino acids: CASTPTRGQGYEQYF. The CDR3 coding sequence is TGTGCCAGCACTCCGACCCGGGGACAGGGGTACGAGCAGTACTTC.

CDR3 sequence (DNA): TGTGCCAGCAGCTTAGTACTAGCTTTCTATGAGCAGTTCTTC. Its translation: CASSLVLAFYEQFF. The V call is TRBV7-8, the J call TRBJ2-1; possible D gene TRBD2, 6 bases. The CDR3 runs to 14 residues. In germline, CDR1 is SGHVS, CDR2 FQNEAQ. V was pared by 1 base and J by 8 bases, with 12 bases between.

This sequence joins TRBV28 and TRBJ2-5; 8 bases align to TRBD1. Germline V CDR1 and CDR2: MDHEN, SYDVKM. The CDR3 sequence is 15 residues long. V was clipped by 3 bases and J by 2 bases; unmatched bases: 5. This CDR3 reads CASSFRGRGQETQYF. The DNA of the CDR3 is TGTGCCAGCAGTTTCAGGGGGCGCGGACAAGAGACCCAGTACTTC.

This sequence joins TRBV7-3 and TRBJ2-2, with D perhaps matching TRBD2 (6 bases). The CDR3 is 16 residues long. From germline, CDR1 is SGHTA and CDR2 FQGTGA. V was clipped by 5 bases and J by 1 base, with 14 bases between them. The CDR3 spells CASSDFAGLNTGELFF. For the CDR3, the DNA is TGTGCCAGCAGCGACTTTGCGGGACTGAACACCGGGGAGCTGTTTTTT.

The CDR3 DNA follows: TGTGCCAGTCGAGGTCCTTGGTTAGACACCGGGGAGCTGTTTTTT. Amino acid sequence: CASRGPWLDTGELFF. This sequence joins TRBV28 and TRBJ2-2; the D is unclear. The V gene lost 9 bases and the J gene lost 3 bases, with 17 bases spanning the gap. The CDR3 extends over 15 amino acids. Germline loops: CDR1 MDHEN, CDR2 SYDVKM. Based on the CDR3 plus reference TRBV28 and TRBJ2-2, the full variable domain is DVKVTQSSRYLVKRTGEKVFLECVQDMDHENMFWYRQDPGLGLRLIYFSYDVKMKEKGDIPEGYSVSREKKERFSLILESASTNQTSMYLCASRGPWLDTGELFFGEGSRLTVL.

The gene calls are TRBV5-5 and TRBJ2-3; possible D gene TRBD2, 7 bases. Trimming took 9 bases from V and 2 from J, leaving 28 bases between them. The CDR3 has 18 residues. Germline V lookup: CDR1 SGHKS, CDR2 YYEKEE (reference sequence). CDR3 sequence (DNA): TGTGCCACCTCCAGGGGAGCGGGACAAAGGCCACTCACAGATACGCAGTATTTT. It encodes CATSRGAGQRPLTDTQYF.

The CDR3 bases are TGCAGCGTAAACAGGGGGCGAGGAACTGAAGCTTTCTTT. Translation gives CSVNRGRGTEAFF. This rearrangement joins TRBV29-1 to TRBJ1-1, with 9 positions matching TRBD1. With 6 bases clipped from V and 5 bases from J, the junction kept 7 bases outside the gene matches. Germline loops: CDR1 SQVTM, CDR2 ANQGSEA. The CDR3 contains 13 residues.

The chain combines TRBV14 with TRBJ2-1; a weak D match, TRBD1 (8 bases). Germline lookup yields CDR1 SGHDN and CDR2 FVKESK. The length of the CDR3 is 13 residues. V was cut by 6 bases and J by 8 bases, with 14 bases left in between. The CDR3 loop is CASRRTGRDEQFF. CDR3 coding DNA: TGTGCCAGCAGAAGGACAGGGAGGGATGAGCAGTTCTTC.